These T cell receptor beta chains were read from a single sample in a study of PD-L1 blockade in urothelial cancer. Libraries were prepared by immunoSEQ multiplex PCR; TCRdb keeps only in-frame clonotypes and omits some of them. This table holds some 31,000 clones, 79% found once. Source: PBMCs, taken around atezolizumab (anti-PD-L1) treatment. The receptors derive from a man between 65 and 85 years old with urothelial cancer. CDR3s include the opening cysteine and the closing phenylalanine or tryptophan. A D gene is named only where the DNA matches it firmly. The size field is filled for only some rows; it gives once, few, many or a size class.

15	-	TRBJ2-1	TRBD1	TRBV7-9	CASTGQGTQYNEQFF	TGTGCCAGCACGGGACAGGGGACCCAATACAATGAGCAGTTCTTC
18	-	TRBJ2-2	TRBD2	TRBV7-9	CASSLGGSGRVGTGELFF	TGTGCCAGCAGCTTAGGAGGCAGCGGGAGAGTGGGGACCGGGGAGCTGTTTTTT
13	-	TRBJ2-7	-	TRBV11-3	CASSPVRSYEQYF	TGTGCCAGCAGCCCGGTTCGGTCCTACGAGCAGTACTTC
16	-	TRBJ1-5	TRBD1	TRBV7-6	CASSLTGGTSNQPQHF	TGTGCCAGCAGCCTCACAGGGGGCACGAGCAATCAGCCCCAGCATTTT
16	-	TRBJ1-3	-	TRBV15	CATSRDHAGSGNTIYF	TGTGCCACCAGCAGAGATCATGCGGGCTCTGGAAACACCATATATTTT
16	-	TRBJ2-3	-	TRBV4-1	CASSPNPGTSTDTQYF	TGCGCCAGCAGCCCCAATCCCGGGACAAGCACAGATACGCAGTATTTT
15	-	TRBJ2-7	TRBD1	TRBV5-1	CASSLAMGQTYEQYF	TGCGCCAGCAGCTTGGCCATGGGACAGACCTACGAGCAGTACTTC
14	-	TRBJ2-3	-	TRBV5-1	CASRRASVTDTQYF	TGCGCCAGCCGCAGGGCATCAGTAACAGATACGCAGTATTTT
14	-	TRBJ2-2	TRBD1	TRBV2	CASTFGTATGELFF	TGTGCCAGCACCTTCGGGACAGCAACCGGGGAGCTGTTTTTT
16	-	TRBJ2-1	TRBD2	TRBV5-1	CASSPGTSGVYNEQFF	TGCGCCAGCAGCCCCGGGACTAGCGGAGTTTACAATGAGCAGTTCTTC
17	-	TRBJ1-4	TRBD1	TRBV18	CASSTSGQGVLGEKLFF	TGTGCCAGCTCAACGTCGGGACAGGGTGTCCTCGGTGAAAAACTGTTTTTT
15	-	TRBJ2-2	-	TRBV28	CASSLPGKNTGELFF	TGTGCCAGCAGTTTACCAGGCAAGAACACCGGGGAGCTGTTTTTT
14	-	TRBJ2-7	TRBD2	TRBV7-3	CASSSGLAGGEQYF	TGTGCCAGCAGCTCGGGACTAGCGGGCGGTGAGCAGTACTTC
17	-	TRBJ2-1	TRBD2	TRBV4-3	CASSQTGTSGRRNEQFF	TGCGCCAGCAGCCAAACCGGGACTAGCGGGAGGCGCAATGAGCAGTTCTTC
14	-	TRBJ2-1	-	TRBV5-6	CASSFGTFNNEQFF	TGTGCCAGCAGCTTCGGGACATTTAACAATGAGCAGTTCTTC
12	-	TRBJ2-1	-	TRBV27	CASSLQGAEQFF	TGTGCCAGCAGCTTACAGGGTGCTGAGCAGTTCTTC
14	-	TRBJ1-1	-	TRBV28	CASSSRDRSTEAFF	TGTGCCAGCAGTTCCAGGGATCGTAGCACTGAAGCTTTCTTT
13	-	TRBJ2-2	-	TRBV6-1	CASNSVNTGELFF	TGTGCCAGCAACTCCGTGAACACCGGGGAGCTGTTTTTT
16	-	TRBJ1-1	TRBD1	TRBV5-1	CASSFGTGGLEPEAFF	TGCGCCAGCAGCTTCGGGACAGGGGGGTTAGAACCTGAAGCTTTCTTT
15	-	TRBJ1-6	TRBD1	TRBV10-3	CAISEVGQGYSPLHF	TGTGCCATCAGTGAAGTGGGACAGGGATATTCACCCCTCCACTTT
14	-	TRBJ2-7	TRBD1	TRBV27	CASSPDRGLYEQYF	TGTGCCAGCAGCCCTGACAGGGGCCTCTACGAGCAGTACTTC
13	-	TRBJ1-5	TRBD1	TRBV25-1	CASTGTGSQPQHF	TGTGCCAGCACCGGGACAGGGAGTCAGCCCCAGCATTTT
15	-	TRBJ1-1	-	TRBV6-6	CASREHALNDAEAFF	TGTGCCAGCAGGGAGCACGCTCTGAACGACGCGGAAGCTTTCTTT
14	few	TRBJ1-2	TRBD1	TRBV7-8	CASSPRDSSYGYTF	TGTGCCAGCAGCCCCCGGGACAGCTCCTATGGCTACACCTTC